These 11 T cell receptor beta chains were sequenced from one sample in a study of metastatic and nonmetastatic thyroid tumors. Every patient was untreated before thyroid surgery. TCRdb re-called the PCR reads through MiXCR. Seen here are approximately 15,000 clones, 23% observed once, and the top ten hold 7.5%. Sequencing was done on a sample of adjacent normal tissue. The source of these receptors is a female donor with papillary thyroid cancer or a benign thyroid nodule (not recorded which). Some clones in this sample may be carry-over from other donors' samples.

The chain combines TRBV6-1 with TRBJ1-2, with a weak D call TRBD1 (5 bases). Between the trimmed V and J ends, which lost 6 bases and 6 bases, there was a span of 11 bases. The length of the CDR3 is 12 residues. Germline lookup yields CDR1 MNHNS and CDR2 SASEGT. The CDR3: CASSRDSHGYTF. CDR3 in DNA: TGTGCCAGCAGCCGAGACAGTCATGGCTACACCTTC.

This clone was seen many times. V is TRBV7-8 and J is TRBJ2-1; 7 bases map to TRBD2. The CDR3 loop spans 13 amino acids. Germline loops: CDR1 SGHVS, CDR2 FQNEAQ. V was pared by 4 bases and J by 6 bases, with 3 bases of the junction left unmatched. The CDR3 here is CASSWGGSNEQFF. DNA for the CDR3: TGTGCCAGCAGCTGGGGGGGGAGCAATGAGCAGTTCTTC.

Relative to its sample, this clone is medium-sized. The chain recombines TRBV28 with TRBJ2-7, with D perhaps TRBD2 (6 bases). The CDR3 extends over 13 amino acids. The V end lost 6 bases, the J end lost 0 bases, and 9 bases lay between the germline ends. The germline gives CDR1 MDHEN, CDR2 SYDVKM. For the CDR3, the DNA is TGTGCCAGCAGACGCGGGGCCTCCTACGAGCAGTACTTC. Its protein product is CASRRGASYEQYF. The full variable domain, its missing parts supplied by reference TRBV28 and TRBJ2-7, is DVKVTQSSRYLVKRTGEKVFLECVQDMDHENMFWYRQDPGLGLRLIYFSYDVKMKEKGDIPEGYSVSREKKERFSLILESASTNQTSMYLCASRRGASYEQYFGPGTRLTVT.

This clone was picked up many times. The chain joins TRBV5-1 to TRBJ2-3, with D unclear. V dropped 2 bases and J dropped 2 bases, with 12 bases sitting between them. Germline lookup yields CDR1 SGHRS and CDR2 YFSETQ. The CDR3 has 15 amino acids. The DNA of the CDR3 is TGCGCCAGCAGCTTAGGCCCCGCGGCCACAGATACGCAGTATTTT. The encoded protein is CASSLGPAATDTQYF.

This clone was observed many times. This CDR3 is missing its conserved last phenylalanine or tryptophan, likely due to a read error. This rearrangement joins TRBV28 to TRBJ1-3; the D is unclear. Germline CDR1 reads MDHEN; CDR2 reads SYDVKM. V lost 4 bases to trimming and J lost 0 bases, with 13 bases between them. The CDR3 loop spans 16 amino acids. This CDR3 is CASSSLTVSSGNTIYL. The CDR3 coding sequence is TGTGCCAGCAGTTCATTGACGGTTAGCTCTGGAAACACCATATATCTT.

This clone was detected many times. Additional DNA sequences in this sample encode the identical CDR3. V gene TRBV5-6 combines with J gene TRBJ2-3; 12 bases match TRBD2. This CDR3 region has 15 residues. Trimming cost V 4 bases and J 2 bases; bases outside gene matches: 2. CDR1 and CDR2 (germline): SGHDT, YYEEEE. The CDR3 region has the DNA TGTGCCAGCAGCCTAGCGGGAGGGCCCACAGATACGCAGTATTTT. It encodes CASSLAGGPTDTQYF.

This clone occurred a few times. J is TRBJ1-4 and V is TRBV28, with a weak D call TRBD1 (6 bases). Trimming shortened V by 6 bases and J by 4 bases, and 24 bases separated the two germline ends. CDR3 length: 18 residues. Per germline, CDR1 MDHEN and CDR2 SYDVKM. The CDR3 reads CASRTPGQGRVRNEKLFF. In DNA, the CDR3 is TGTGCCAGCAGGACCCCGGGGCAGGGGAGAGTGCGTAATGAAAAACTGTTTTTT.

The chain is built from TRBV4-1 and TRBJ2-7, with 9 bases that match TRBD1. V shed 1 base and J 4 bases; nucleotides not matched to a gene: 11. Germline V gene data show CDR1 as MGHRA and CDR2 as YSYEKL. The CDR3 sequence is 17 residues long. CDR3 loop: CASSQGPPGQGLYEQYF. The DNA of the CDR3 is TGCGCCAGCAGCCAAGGTCCCCCGGGACAGGGTTTGTACGAGCAGTACTTC.

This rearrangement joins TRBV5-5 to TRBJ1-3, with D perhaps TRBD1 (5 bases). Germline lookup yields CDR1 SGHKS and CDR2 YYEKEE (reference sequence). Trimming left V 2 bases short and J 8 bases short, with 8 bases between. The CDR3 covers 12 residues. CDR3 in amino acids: CASSFQGDTIYF. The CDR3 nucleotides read TGTGCCAGCAGCTTCCAGGGAGACACCATATATTTT.

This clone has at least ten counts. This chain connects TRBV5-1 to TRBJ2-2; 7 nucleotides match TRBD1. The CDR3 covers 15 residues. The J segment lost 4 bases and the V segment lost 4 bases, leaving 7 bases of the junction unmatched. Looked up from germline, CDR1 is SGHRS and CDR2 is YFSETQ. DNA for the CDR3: TGCGCCAGCAGCCCCCAACAGGGGCTCACCGGGGAGCTGTTTTTT. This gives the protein CASSPQQGLTGELFF. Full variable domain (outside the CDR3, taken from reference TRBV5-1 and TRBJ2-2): KAGVTQTPRYLIKTRGQQVTLSCSPISGHRSVSWYQQTPGQGLQFLFEYFSETQRNKGNFPGRFSGRQFSNSRSEMNVSTLELGDSALYLCASSPQQGLTGELFFGEGSRLTVL.

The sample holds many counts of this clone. CDR3 sequence: CASSPRTGDYEQYF. CDR3 sequence (DNA): TGTGCCAGCAGCCCCCGGACAGGGGATTACGAGCAGTACTTC. The J gene is TRBJ2-7, the V gene TRBV5-4; TRBD1 matches 9 bases. The germline gives CDR1 SGHNT, CDR2 YYREEE (reference sequence). The CDR3 is 14 residues long. With 4 bases clipped from V and 4 bases from J, the junction kept 6 bases outside the gene matches.